The rows below give T cell receptor beta chains drawn from one sample of a study of blood T cell repertoires in COVID-19. Repertoires were generated with immunoSEQ multiplex PCR, while TCRdb's copy carries only in-frame clones and drops some. The sample yields about 190,000 clones, about 88% seen once. The material sequenced was peripheral blood. The source is a woman under 40 with active or convalescent COVID-19. Both conserved end residues are part of each CDR3. The D gene is left open where the match is weak. Size is omitted from some rows. Given values are once, few, many or a class for expanded clones.

TRBJ1-4,-,TRBD1,TRBV29-1,TGCAGCGTTGCCGCAGGGGGCTTGGATGAAAAACTGTTTTTT,CSVAAGGLDEKLFF
TRBJ1-2,-,-,TRBV7-2,TGTGCCAGCAGCTTAGCGTTGGGACACCCGGTTGGGGGTACTAACTATGGCTACACCTTC,CASSLALGHPVGGTNYGYTF
TRBJ1-3,-,-,TRBV10-3,TGTGCCATCAGTGACCCAGGCAGCCTATTCGGAAACACCATATATTTT,CAISDPGSLFGNTIYF
TRBJ1-2,once,TRBD1,TRBV27,TGTGCCAGCAGTAACCGGGACAGAACACATATTAACTATGGCTACACCTTC,CASSNRDRTHINYGYTF
TRBJ1-2,-,TRBD1,TRBV19,TGTGCCAGTAGTCCAGGGACAGTGGGAACGGGCTACACCTTC,CASSPGTVGTGYTF
TRBJ1-5,-,-,TRBV3-1/TRBV3-2,TGTGCCAGCAGCCAAGAACCAGGCCCCCAGCATTTT,CASSQEPGPQHF
TRBJ1-1,-,-,TRBV28,TGTGCCAGCAGTTTTTGGGGGGAGGCTTTCTTT,CASSFWGEAFF
TRBJ2-7,few,-,TRBV4-1,TGCGCCAGCAGCAGAGGGAGTAGCTCCTACGAGCAGTACTTC,CASSRGSSSYEQYF
TRBJ1-6,few,-,TRBV19,TGTGCCAGTAGTGGGGAGACCTATAATTCACCCCTCCACTTT,CASSGETYNSPLHF
TRBJ2-1,-,TRBD2,TRBV5-1,TGCGCCAGCTCTTCTAGCGGGAGGGAATCCTACAATGAGCAGTTCTTC,CASSSSGRESYNEQFF
TRBJ1-1,-,TRBD1,TRBV19,TGTGCCAGTAGTATAAACCCGACAGGGTCTGAAGCTTTCTTT,CASSINPTGSEAFF
TRBJ2-1,-,-,TRBV7-6,TGTGCCAGCAGCTTGACTAGGCAGACAAATGAGCAGTTCTTC,CASSLTRQTNEQFF
TRBJ2-2,once,-,TRBV7-9,TGTGCCAGCAGTTCAACCGGGGAGCTGTTTTTT,CASSSTGELFF
TRBJ1-1,-,-,TRBV5-4,TGTGCCAGCAGCAGAGGGTCGTGGGGCACTGAAGCTTTCTTT,CASSRGSWGTEAFF
TRBJ2-7,-,TRBD1,TRBV6-5,TGTGCCAGCAGCCGGGACAGGGGGCCTTGGAACGAGCAGTACTTC,CASSRDRGPWNEQYF
TRBJ1-5,-,-,TRBV19,TGTGCCAGTAGTATTAGTTATCAGCCCCAGCATTTT,CASSISYQPQHF
TRBJ2-3,-,TRBD2,TRBV18,TGTGCCAGCTCACCCCAGTCTAGCGGAACAGATACGCAGTATTTT,CASSPQSSGTDTQYF
TRBJ1-5,-,-,TRBV4-1,TGCGCCAGCAGCCAAGACGCAGGGGGCAATCAGCCCCAGCATTTT,CASSQDAGGNQPQHF
TRBJ2-1,-,TRBD2,TRBV9,TGTGCCAGCAGCGTATGGGCGGGAGGTAGGGATGAGCAGTTCTTC,CASSVWAGGRDEQFF
TRBJ1-2,-,-,TRBV2,TGTGCCAGCAGTGAAGCGCGAGGTGGCCGTGGGGGCTACACCTTC,CASSEARGGRGGYTF
TRBJ2-2,-,-,TRBV12-3/TRBV12-4,TGTGCCAGCGGTAAAGGGGGCACCGGGGAGCTGTTTTTT,CASGKGGTGELFF
TRBJ1-1,-,-,TRBV2,TGTGCCAGCAGTCCAGGATTCACTGAAGCTTTCTTT,CASSPGFTEAFF
TRBJ1-3,once,-,TRBV10-1,TGCGCCAGCAGTGAGTCGAGAGCGGGAAGCTCTGGAAACACCATATATTTT,CASSESRAGSSGNTIYF
TRBJ1-5,-,-,TRBV27,TGTGCCAGCAGTTTCAGGGCACCATATAGCAATCAGCCCCAGCATTTT,CASSFRAPYSNQPQHF
TRBJ1-1,-,-,TRBV5-6,TGTGCCAGCAGCTTGGCAGGGAACACTGAAGCTTTCTTT,CASSLAGNTEAFF
TRBJ2-5,-,TRBD2,TRBV4-2,TGTGCCAGCAGCCAACTCGGACTAGCGGGGGGGCTTAGGGGTATAAAGGGAGAGACCCAGTACTTC,CASSQLGLAGGLRGIKGETQYF
TRBJ1-1,few,-,TRBV18,TGTGCCAGCTCACCGTCTTCGACAGGTTTGTCTGAAGCTTTCTTT,CASSPSSTGLSEAFF
TRBJ1-2,-,-,TRBV14,TGTGCCAGCAGCCAAGCCTCCTATGGCTACACCTTC,CASSQASYGYTF
TRBJ2-3,-,TRBD1,TRBV9,TGTGCCAGCAGCGTAGAGGGACAGAACACAGATACGCAGTATTTT,CASSVEGQNTDTQYF
TRBJ2-5,-,-,TRBV2,TGTGCCAGCAGACGGGACCAAGAGACCCAGTACTTC,CASRRDQETQYF
TRBJ2-2,-,TRBD1,TRBV29-1,TGCAGCGTTCCGGGACAGATGGCCGGGGAGCTGTTTTTT,CSVPGQMAGELFF
TRBJ2-1,-,TRBD2,TRBV9,TGTGCCAGCAGCGTAGCCTCTAGCGGGGGGGCCCGGCAGTTCTTC,CASSVASSGGARQFF
TRBJ1-1,-,-,TRBV19,TGTGCCAGTAGTAGGGGGGTTCAGGGCACTGAAGCTTTCTTT,CASSRGVQGTEAFF
TRBJ2-2,-,TRBD2,TRBV27,TGTGCCAGCAGTCAAGGGCGGGGGGCGAACACCGGGGAGCTGTTTTTT,CASSQGRGANTGELFF
TRBJ1-1,-,TRBD1,TRBV27,TGTGCCAGCAGCGCCCACCGCGGACAGGGCGGAACTGAAGCTTTCTTT,CASSAHRGQGGTEAFF
TRBJ2-1,-,TRBD2,TRBV6-1,TGTGCCAGCAGTGAAGGAAGACTAGCGGGAGCCTACAATGAGCAGTTCTTC,CASSEGRLAGAYNEQFF
TRBJ1-1,once,-,TRBV12-3/TRBV12-4,TGTGCCAGCAGCTTCCTAGGTCAAGCTTTCTTT,CASSFLGQAFF
TRBJ1-1,-,TRBD1,TRBV19,TGTGCCAGTAGTATGTGGGACAGGGGTCGGGCTTTCTTT,CASSMWDRGRAFF
TRBJ1-1,-,-,TRBV24-1,TGTGCCACCAGTGAGACGACAGTAGGGATCGGAGCTTTCTTT,CATSETTVGIGAFF
TRBJ2-2,once,TRBD1,TRBV18,TGTGCCAGCTCAGAGGGGACAGGCCGGGACACCGGGGAGCTGTTTTTT,CASSEGTGRDTGELFF
TRBJ1-1,few,-,TRBV19,TGTGCCAGTAGTATCGGAGGATCTGAAGCTTTCTTT,CASSIGGSEAFF
TRBJ1-5,-,TRBD1,TRBV18,TGTGCCAGCTCACCACCTCCCAGACAGGGGGCCCTGATCGAAAGCAATCAGCCCCAGCATTTT,CASSPPPRQGALIESNQPQHF
TRBJ2-7,-,-,TRBV2,TGTGCCAGCACCCGGCGGGGTCAAAGTATAGACGAGCAGTACTTC,CASTRRGQSIDEQYF
TRBJ2-7,-,-,TRBV3-1/TRBV3-2,TGTGCCAGCAGCCTGACGGGACTTACCAAGGTCGAGCAGTACTTC,CASSLTGLTKVEQYF
TRBJ1-4,-,TRBD1,TRBV6-5,TGTGCCAGCAGGGGACGGGACAGCTCTAATGAAAAACTGTTTTTT,CASRGRDSSNEKLFF
TRBJ2-7,-,-,TRBV27,TGTGCCAGCAGTTTATCTTTAGGGGTGCAGTACTTC,CASSLSLGVQYF
TRBJ2-5,few,TRBD2,TRBV11-3,TGTGCCAGCAGCTTAATAGCGGGGACACAAGAGACCCAGTACTTC,CASSLIAGTQETQYF
TRBJ1-4,-,TRBD1,TRBV4-1,TGCGCCAGCAGCCAAGCCTGGGACAGGGTGGGAGAAAAACTGTTTTTT,CASSQAWDRVGEKLFF
TRBJ1-5,-,-,TRBV4-1,TGCGCCAGCAGTCCCTTCGACAGTGCCAATCAGCCCCAGCATTTT,CASSPFDSANQPQHF
TRBJ2-7,-,TRBD2,TRBV18,TGTGCCAGCTCACTCGGGACTAGCGGCGCCGAGCAGTACTTC,CASSLGTSGAEQYF
TRBJ1-4,-,-,TRBV19,TGTGCCACCCCAATTGCAACTAATGAAAAACTGTTTTTT,CATPIATNEKLFF